The T cell receptor (beta chain) under discussion was sequenced for a study of spatial heterogeneity in lung cancer. Study results and caveats: Expanded intratumoral alpha and beta TCR counts tracked tumor mutation counts.

A unique molecular identifier was attached to every TCR cDNA molecule. TCRdb fed the 5' RACE reads into MiXCR, producing one record per CDR3 protein. This repertoire shows 20,000 to 25,000 distinct CDR3 sequences, approximately 15% found once; its top ten account for 25% to 35%. Indicated time point: sample taken at primary tumor resection. This clonotype was counted ten times or more. As yet, its antigen is unknown. This sequence was found in a female donor with early-stage non-small cell lung cancer. The sample here was lung tumor tissue, taken at surgery.

The CDR3 reads CSVDDSHQETQYF. Written as DNA, the CDR3 is TGCAGCGTTGACGACAGTCACCAAGAGACCCAGTACTTC. V gene TRBV29-1 combines with J gene TRBJ2-5; D possibly corresponds to TRBD1 (5 bases). Per germline, CDR1 SQVTM and CDR2 ANQGSEA. The V and J ends lost 3 bases and 0 bases respectively, with 8 bases between them. The CDR3 runs 13 residues.